The 9 T cell receptor beta chains presented below share a single source sample, sequenced in a study of blood T cell repertoires in COVID-19. Sequencing used immunoSEQ multiplex PCR; TCRdb keeps in-frame clones, though not all of them. The table has around 94,000 clones, 70% to 90% seen once; the top ten hold around 3.1%. Sequencing was carried out using peripheral blood. These receptors were obtained from a man between 45 and 60 years old with acute or convalescent COVID-19.

V and J are TRBV5-1 and TRBJ2-1, with 7 bases identical to TRBD1. With 3 bases clipped from V and 6 bases from J, the junction kept 9 bases outside the gene matches. The CDR3 has 15 residues. Germline values: CDR1 SGHRS, CDR2 YFSETQ. CDR3 nucleotide sequence: TGCGCCAGCAGCTGGGCAGGGGGAGAGGCCAATGAGCAGTTCTTC. Encoded protein: CASSWAGGEANEQFF.

Written as DNA, the CDR3 is TGTGCCAGCAGCCACAGACAGACACATGGCTACACCTTC. It specifies CASSHRQTHGYTF. V usage is TRBV7-9 and J usage is TRBJ1-2; maybe TRBD1 (5 bases). CDR3 length: 13 residues. V lost 5 bases and J 6 bases, leaving 13 bases between the germline ends. Per germline, CDR1 SEHNR and CDR2 FQNEAQ (reference sequence).

The chain joins TRBV7-9 to TRBJ2-1; TRBD1 agrees at 11 bases. The CDR3 spans 15 residues. Germline lookup yields CDR1 SEHNR and CDR2 FQNEAQ (reference sequence). V dropped 5 bases and J dropped 7; count of bases not matched to a gene: 7. The CDR3 DNA is TGTGCCAGCAGCGCCGGGACAGGGGGTCAAAATGAGCAGTTCTTC. Translating it yields CASSAGTGGQNEQFF.

This clone appeared a few times. The chain has TRBV4-1 and TRBJ1-2; D is ambiguous. The CDR3 is 14 amino acids. V was shortened by 0 bases and J by 8 bases, with 13 bases between the two germline ends. The V gene's germline CDR1 is MGHRA and CDR2 YSYEKL. In nucleotides, the CDR3 is TGCGCCAGCAGCCAAGATGGACTATCCGCAGGCTACACCTTC. Translation gives CASSQDGLSAGYTF.

A single count supports this clone. The chain recombines TRBV5-6 with TRBJ1-2; 8 bases match TRBD1. The J segment lost 4 bases and the V segment lost 0 bases, leaving 5 bases of the junction unmatched. CDR1 is SGHDT and CDR2 is YYEEEE in the germline V gene. The CDR3 runs to 15 residues. As DNA, the CDR3 is TGTGCCAGCAGCTTGGAGGACAGGGCTAGCTATGGCTACACCTTC. Its protein product is CASSLEDRASYGYTF.

A single count supports this clone. V usage is TRBV24-1 and J usage is TRBJ1-2; 7 bases line up with TRBD1. This CDR3 spans 17 amino acids. Per the germline V gene, CDR1 is KGHDR and CDR2 is SFDVKD. V gave up 3 bases and J gave up 2 bases; unmatched junction bases: 11. CDR3 region: CATSDGFGGQTNYGYTF. In DNA, the CDR3 is TGTGCCACCAGTGATGGTTTTGGGGGACAGACCAACTATGGCTACACCTTC.

The chain couples TRBV27 to TRBJ2-6; D may be TRBD1 (5 bases). Germline CDR1 reads MNHEY; CDR2 reads SMNVEV (reference sequence). This CDR3 spans 16 amino acids. The germline V and J ends were trimmed by 5 bases and 0 bases, with 11 bases remaining between them. The CDR3 DNA reads as TGTGCCAGCAGTCCCCACAGGAGCTCTGGGGCCAACGTCCTGACTTTC. Its translation is CASSPHRSSGANVLTF.

This clone showed up just a few times. The V gene is TRBV7-2, the J gene TRBJ2-6; tentative D call: TRBD1 (6 bases). CDR3 length equals 15 residues. The germline gives CDR1 SGHTA, CDR2 FQGNSA. Trimming took 5 bases from V and 1 from J, leaving 9 bases between them. This CDR3 reads CASSIQGSGANVLTF. CDR3 sequence (DNA): TGTGCCAGCAGCATACAGGGTTCTGGGGCCAACGTCCTGACTTTC.

The rearrangement joins TRBV12-3 or TRBV12-4 to TRBJ2-5, with D perhaps matching TRBD2 (5 bases). The CDR3 extends over 12 amino acids. Trimming stripped 5 bases from V and 2 bases from J, with 6 bases between. In DNA form, the CDR3 reads TGTGCCAGCAGTCCGGGACAAGAGACCCAGTACTTC. This gives the protein CASSPGQETQYF.